This T cell receptor beta chain was documented in a study of shared clonotypes between healthy human individuals. Some clones are missing from TCRdb's copy, which holds only in-frame ones; the method was immunoSEQ multiplex PCR. This sample has 950,000 to 1,100,000 clones, with roughly 74% found just once. There are 13 residues in the CDR3. Trimming pared 0 bases from V and 5 bases from J, leaving 8 bases between. From germline, CDR1 is SGHRS and CDR2 YFSETQ. This clone has only one observation. The V and J genes are TRBV5-1 and TRBJ2-5; no definite D call. This receptor was obtained from a man between 18 and 35 years old in good health. Some clones in this sample may be carry-over from other donors' samples. What was sequenced was memory CD4+ T cells from PBMCs. Subset noted: CD45RA-negative fraction. CDR3 region: CASSLGVMETQYF. The DNA for the CDR3 is TGCGCCAGCAGCTTGGGGGTTATGGAGACCCAGTACTTC.